This TCR beta chain was retrieved from a study of cytomegalovirus exposure and HLA in healthy donors. Study at large: There were tens of millions of unique TCRs (from HLA-typed donors) in an early data release. Of 398 genotyped donors, roughly 80% clustered with self-reported Caucasian donors.

Trimming removed 4 bases at V and 8 bases at J, with 18 bases between. Germline CDR1 and CDR2: GTSNPN and SVGIG (reference sequence). The CDR3 is 14 amino acids. Worth noting for this clone: Its specificity is unknown.

Study-wide results and caveats: In an earlier analysis, productive rearrangement rates for most beta V segments clustered near 87% or 30%. An analysis was carried out later, and it reportedly showed fewer N-insertions in an Asian-associated ancestry cluster than the approximately 670-donor mean.

PCR primers comprised 60 Vbeta and 13 Jbeta primers. Profiled with immunoSEQ multiplex PCR; TCRdb holds only in-frame clones, not every one. This table has about 77,000 clones, around three quarters appearing once. Sample: PBMCs. The chain has TRBV30 and TRBJ2-1; D gene uncertain. This receptor was taken from a man aged 35 to 55 in good health and CMV-seronegative. CDR3 bases: TGTGCCTGGAACGCTGGCCCCAGGCCCCATGAGCAGTTCTTC. Protein sequence: CAWNAGPRPHEQFF.